This T cell receptor (beta chain) was identified during a study of tumor-infiltrating lymphocytes in primary liver carcinoma. The CDR3 spans 17 residues. CDR1 and CDR2 from the germline V gene are MNHNS and SASEGT. On this clonotype itself: Since the CDR3 does not end with the conserved phenylalanine or tryptophan, this likely comes from a read error.

The authors took blood RNA from unsorted whole blood and also extracted germline DNA. Starting from roughly 540 ng of total RNA, TCR beta cDNA was produced with a primer in the constant region. Three nested multiplex PCR rounds of slightly modified ARM-PCR generated TCR beta libraries. Two initial PCR rounds of around 9 cycles each paired TRBV1-TRBV30 forward primers with a C-beta reverse primer. TCRdb re-analysed the multiplex PCR reads in MiXCR, keeping a single row per CDR3 protein. The sample holds 250,000 to 350,000 distinct CDR3 sequences, roughly three fifths seen once. This sequence was found in a woman in her twenties or thirties with primary liver carcinoma and hepatitis B virus infection. The sequenced sample was peripheral blood. The chain links TRBV6-1 to TRBJ1-4, with TRBD1 identical over 9 bases. The CDR3 DNA reads TGTGCCAGCAGTGTTACGATCCCGGGACAGGGTAATGAAGAACTGTTTTTA. Translating it yields CASSVTIPGQGNEELFL.